Sequencing of this T cell receptor beta chain was carried out in a study of post-analysis software for immune sequencing data. Every TCR beta cDNA library bore unique molecular identifiers. TCRdb re-derived calls from the PCR reads in MiXCR, one entry per CDR3 protein. The sample records approximately 460,000 distinct CDR3 sequences, around 40% being singletons. Notes on the study in general: Patients showed TRBV5-6, TRBV5-1 and TRBV20-1 among about five TRBV segments more frequent than in controls.

This clonotype has just a few counts. Its specificity is not known. CDR1 is MDHEN and CDR2 is SYDVKM in the germline V gene. Unmatched junction bases numbered 7, after V lost 5 bases and J lost 6 bases. This CDR3 contains 14 residues. The rearrangement uses TRBV28 and TRBJ1-2, with TRBD1 matching 9 bases. The TCR was taken from a girl between 10 and 17 years old with multiple sclerosis. The sequencing sample was made of blood. Written as DNA, the CDR3 is TGTGCCAGCAGTCACCCCGACAGGGGGAATGGCTACACCTTC. Translation gives CASSHPDRGNGYTF.